The rows below give T cell receptor beta chains drawn from one sample of a study of early T cells in non-severe SARS-CoV-2 infection. TCRdb independently ran MiXCR on the 5' RACE reads; one entry per CDR3 protein. The top ten hold roughly 15% of the sample, which has some 60,000 distinct CDR3 sequences, around 9.3% seen once. Source material: whole blood. All receptors derive from an adult who was a healthcare worker with PCR-confirmed SARS-CoV-2 infection or an uninfected control (not recorded which). The CDR3 runs from the conserved cysteine through the conserved F or W. The D gene is left open where the match is weak. Clone size appears in some rows only: once, few, many, or a class for an expanded clone.

J gene,clone size,V gene,D gene,CDR3 protein,CDR3 DNA
TRBJ2-7,NA,TRBV29-1,TRBD2,CSVGARGGSYEQYF,TGCAGCGTTGGGGCGCGGGGGGGTTCCTACGAGCAGTACTTC
TRBJ1-1,many,TRBV5-6,NA,CASSPVGGATEAFF,TGTGCCAGCAGCCCCGTTGGAGGGGCAACTGAAGCTTTCTTT
TRBJ2-7,NA,TRBV20-1,NA,CSATGASSFYEQYF,TGCAGTGCTACAGGGGCCTCCTCCTTCTACGAGCAGTACTTC
TRBJ2-3,many,TRBV10-3,NA,CAISGGLTDTQYF,TGTGCCATCAGTGGGGGCCTCACAGATACGCAGTATTTT
TRBJ2-6,many,TRBV7-9,NA,CASSPSTKGANVLTF,TGTGCCAGCAGTCCCTCTACGAAAGGGGCCAACGTCCTGACTTTC
TRBJ2-1,many,TRBV11-2,NA,CASSLQVNEQFF,TGTGCCAGCAGCTTACAAGTTAATGAGCAGTTCTTC
TRBJ2-2,many,TRBV5-1,NA,CASSLVQGNTGELFF,TGCGCCAGCAGCTTGGTTCAGGGGAACACCGGGGAGCTGTTTTTT
TRBJ1-4,once,TRBV30,NA,CAWRTASAGEKLFF,TGTGCCTGGAGGACTGCTTCTGCAGGCGAAAAACTGTTTTTT
TRBJ2-7,many,TRBV28,NA,CASSFLVPYEQYF,TGTGCCAGCAGTTTTCTAGTTCCCTACGAGCAGTACTTC
TRBJ2-7,few,TRBV29-1,TRBD1,CSVVRTGGIREQYF,TGCAGCGTTGTCAGGACAGGGGGAATTCGCGAGCAGTACTTC
TRBJ2-2,many,TRBV2,NA,CASTGQYEGGELFF,TGTGCCAGCACCGGACAGTACGAGGGGGGGGAGCTGTTTTTT
TRBJ2-6,few,TRBV9,NA,CASSVGGHAGANVLTF,TGTGCCAGCAGCGTAGGAGGGCACGCCGGGGCCAACGTCCTGACTTTC
TRBJ2-1,NA,TRBV11-3,TRBD1,CASSGTGTYNEQFF,TGTGCCAGCAGTGGGACAGGGACCTACAATGAGCAGTTCTTC
TRBJ2-2,NA,TRBV28,NA,CASSGRTGELFF,TGTGCCAGCAGTGGGAGGACCGGGGAGCTGTTTTTT
TRBJ1-1,many,TRBV28,NA,CASSFSYRAGQRAFF,TGTGCCAGCAGTTTTTCTTATCGGGCAGGGCAAAGAGCTTTCTTT
TRBJ1-1,many,TRBV28,NA,CATNPRSGAMLNTEAFF,TGTGCCACCAACCCTCGTTCAGGGGCTATGTTGAACACTGAAGCTTTCTTT
TRBJ1-1,many,TRBV5-6,NA,CASSLWGKFPEAFF,TGTGCCAGCAGCTTGTGGGGAAAATTTCCTGAAGCTTTCTTT
TRBJ1-6,many,TRBV12-3/TRBV12-4,NA,CASSPKGPYSPLHF,TGTGCCAGCAGCCCCAAGGGCCCGTATTCACCCCTCCACTTT
TRBJ2-1,NA,TRBV3-1,TRBD2,CASSQGSSGKRNEQFF,TGTGCCAGCAGCCAGGGATCTAGCGGGAAGAGGAATGAGCAGTTCTTC
TRBJ1-2,once,TRBV2,NA,CASSVQGENYGYTF,TGTGCCAGCAGTGTACAGGGAGAGAACTATGGCTACACCTTC
TRBJ1-1,many,TRBV5-1,TRBD1,CASSETGYTEAFF,TGCGCCAGCAGCGAGACAGGGTACACTGAAGCTTTCTTT
TRBJ2-1,few,TRBV14,NA,CASSQDWLVSYNEQFF,TGTGCCAGCAGCCAAGATTGGCTAGTCTCCTACAATGAGCAGTTCTTC
TRBJ2-7,few,TRBV28,NA,CASSYPGVGYEQYF,TGTGCCAGCAGCTATCCAGGGGTTGGCTACGAGCAGTACTTC
TRBJ2-7,NA,TRBV7-2,NA,CASSLSPGSHYEQYF,TGTGCCAGCAGCTTAAGCCCCGGGTCTCATTACGAGCAGTACTTC
TRBJ2-3,few,TRBV28,NA,CASSRHVGLADTQYF,TGTGCCAGCAGCCGCCACGTGGGCCTCGCAGATACGCAGTATTTT
TRBJ2-1,many,TRBV7-2,TRBD1,CASKMGQAYNEQFF,TGTGCCAGCAAAATGGGACAGGCCTACAATGAGCAGTTCTTC